One and the same sample provided the 2 T cell receptor beta chains below, sequenced in a study of shared clonotypes between healthy human individuals. The method was immunoSEQ multiplex PCR; TCRdb's version includes in-frame clones alone and lacks a portion of them. The repertoire holds millions of clones, 80% to 95% seen once, with about 0.39% in the top ten. Sequenced input: naive CD4+ T cells from PBMCs. As for subset: CD45RA+ positively selected. The receptor source for this set is a young man in good health. Some clones in this sample may be carry-over from other donors' samples.

This chain joins TRBV5-8 and TRBJ2-1, with D maybe TRBD2 (5 bases). Germline V CDR1 and CDR2: SGHTS, YDEGEE. Deletions cut 2 bases from V and 5 bases from J, with 14 bases between. There are 15 residues in the CDR3. The CDR3 bases are TGTGCCAGCAGCTTTTATCAGGCGGGCCACAATGAGCAGTTCTTC. This gives the protein CASSFYQAGHNEQFF.

The rearrangement joins TRBV7-7 to TRBJ2-1; 8 bases fit TRBD2. There are 15 residues in the CDR3. V dropped 5 bases and J dropped 10; count of bases not matched to a gene: 13. CDR1 is SSHAT, CDR2 FNYEAQ, per germline (reference sequence). The CDR3 here is CASSPRSGSPAEQFF. As DNA, the CDR3 is TGTGCCAGCAGCCCGCGGAGCGGGAGTCCGGCGGAGCAGTTCTTC.